This T cell receptor beta chain comes out of a study of beta chain features in type 1 diabetes. The study's findings and limits: Type 1 diabetes patients showed a moderate but significant shortening of TCRB CDR3s in all four CD4+ subsets. PCR might preferentially amplify shorter templates, equally in patients and controls. Naive, central memory and Treg TCRB repertoires appeared more alike in patients than in healthy donors.

Per germline, CDR1 SQVTM and CDR2 ANQGSEA. This CDR3 comprises 13 residues. V gave up 6 bases and J gave up 12 bases; unmatched junction bases: 11. This clone has more than one count but fewer than ten. What it binds is not known. Reverse transcribing all isolated RNA meant expressed TCRB transcripts were sequenced. Libraries were prepared by immunoSEQ multiplex PCR; TCRdb keeps only in-frame clonotypes and omits some of them. The sample contains around 500,000 clones, roughly 30% of which appear only once. What was sequenced was naive CD4+ T cells from blood. The receptor's source is a man between 18 and 29 years old in good health. V usage is TRBV29-1 and J usage is TRBJ2-1; 10 nucleotides align to TRBD2. The CDR3 DNA sequence: TGCAGCGTCCTGGGGACTAGCGCTTCGGGGCAGTTCTTC. As protein: CSVLGTSASGQFF.